This T cell receptor beta chain was recovered during a study of T cell responses to AZD1222 COVID-19 vaccine. Assay used: immunoSEQ multiplex PCR; TCRdb lists only in-frame clones, some missing. The table records approximately 110,000 clones, nearly 90% of them present only once. The study, taken as a whole, reports: Recipients of two AZD1222 doses showed rising Spike-specific TCR breadth and depth. In a largely white British group with more females than males, clonal diversity was possibly underestimated.

Second-dose intervals of approximately 4 or approximately 12 weeks were pooled. Details on this clone: Its specificity is not known.

This receptor was identified in an adult who received the AZD1222 COVID-19 vaccine. This specimen consisted of peripheral blood, obtained 28 days after the second AZD1222 dose.

CDR3 region: CASSPQGYQPQHF. DNA of the CDR3: TGTGCCAGCTCACCGCAAGGTTATCAGCCCCAGCATTTT. The chain joins TRBV18 to TRBJ1-5; D call uncertain. Trimming removed 3 bases at V and 5 bases at J, with 8 bases between. The germline V gene encodes CDR1 KGHSH and CDR2 LQKENI. The CDR3 is 13 residues long.